This T cell receptor beta chain stems from a study of Graves' ophthalmopathy and Graves' hyperthyroidism. Looking at the study overall: Upon initial diagnosis and before any treatment, peripheral blood was collected.

This clonotype came up a few times. Antigen specificity is unknown. RNA served as the template for amplifying TCR beta CDR3 regions. RT-PCR in the first round used HTBI primers; a second-round multiplex PCR followed. Via MiXCR, TCRdb re-called the multiplex PCR reads, giving one row per CDR3 protein. Among more than 550,000 distinct CDR3 sequences, just over 40% were seen once, and the ten largest hold more than 2.5%. Broader study findings: In blood, most expanded thyroid clonotypes above 0.001 frequency were also detected.

V was pared by 5 bases and J by 7 bases, with 9 bases of the junction left unmatched. Germline assignment: CDR1 SNHLY and CDR2 FYNNEI. CDR3 length equals 14 residues. CAS ≥3, NOSPECS ≥4, moderate-to-severe activity and duration under 3 months marked donors with ophthalmopathy. This chain connects TRBV2 to TRBJ2-7; 9 nucleotides agree with TRBD2. Sequencing was performed on peripheral blood. This receptor was taken from an adult man with Graves' ophthalmopathy. The CDR3 DNA reads TGTGCCAGCAGTTTAGGCGGGGGGGCCCAGGAGCAGTACTTC. Translation gives CASSLGGGAQEQYF.